These 10 T cell receptor beta chains share one sample of origin, sequenced in a study of glioma-infiltrating T cells after dendritic cell vaccination. Here immunoSEQ multiplex PCR was the method, and the copy in TCRdb shows in-frame clones only, minus some. This repertoire shows 85,000 to 100,000 clones, 81% found once; its top ten account for roughly 2.1%. Time point denoted: after dendritic cell vaccination, including at tumor progression/relapse. The specimen comprised blood, sampled after dendritic cell vaccination. These receptors were collected from a human donor with glioblastoma.

The chain carries TRBV2 and TRBJ1-2, with D possibly TRBD1 on 6 matching bases. This CDR3 comprises 17 residues. The germline V and J ends were trimmed by 2 bases and 7 bases, with 23 bases remaining between them. CDR1 SNHLY and CDR2 FYNNEI come from the germline V gene. The chain's CDR3 is CASSELVDQGKWGGYTF. The CDR3 nucleotides read TGTGCCAGCAGTGAATTGGTAGACCAGGGGAAGTGGGGTGGCTACACCTTC.

CDR3 in amino acids: CASSSRTGYHYEQYF. In nucleotides, the CDR3 is TGTGCCAGTAGTTCCCGGACAGGTTATCACTACGAGCAGTACTTC. J is TRBJ2-7 and V is TRBV19, with TRBD1 matching over 7 bases. This CDR3 has 15 residues. The germline V gene encodes CDR1 LNHDA and CDR2 SQIVND (reference sequence). V shed 5 bases, J shed 3 bases, and the junction held 10 bases outside the gene matches.

The table lists this clone with a few counts. This chain links TRBV19 with TRBJ1-4; no clear D gene. Germline-derived CDR1 and CDR2 are LNHDA and SQIVND (reference sequence). There are 15 residues in the CDR3. V dropped 1 base and J dropped 5 bases, with 11 bases sitting between them. CDR3 amino acids: CASSIGARLNEKLFF. The CDR3 DNA follows: TGTGCCAGTAGTATAGGGGCACGTTTAAATGAAAAACTGTTTTTT.

The chain recombines TRBV1 with TRBJ2-7; TRBD1 is the table's D call, not checked against the DNA. TRBV1 is shown as a pseudogene. The CDR3 spans 17 residues. DNA of the CDR3: TGCACCAGCAGCCCTCGCCGACAGGGGATTAGCTCCTACGAGCAGTACGTC. This codes for CTSSPRRQGISSYEQYV.

The chain couples TRBV18 to TRBJ1-1, with D possibly matching TRBD1 (5 bases). Germline V gene lookup returns CDR1 KGHSH and CDR2 LQKENI. The V end was cut by 5 bases, the J end by 1 base, with 23 bases between. This CDR3 spans 18 amino acids. CDR3 amino acids: CASSGGTEGKSRNTEAFF. In DNA, the CDR3 is TGTGCCAGCTCAGGCGGGACCGAGGGAAAGTCCAGGAACACTGAAGCTTTCTTT.

The chain has TRBV5-1 and TRBJ2-5, with D unclear. Germline CDR1 SGHRS, CDR2 YFSETQ. The V end lost 1 base, the J end lost 1 base, and 8 bases lay between the germline ends. The CDR3 loop spans 14 amino acids. The CDR3 loop reads CASSLSSPQETQYF. As DNA, the CDR3 is TGCGCCAGCAGCTTGAGCTCCCCCCAAGAGACCCAGTACTTC.

The chain is built from TRBV2 and TRBJ2-1; 9 bases map to TRBD1. CDR3 length equals 15 residues. V trimming: 6 bases; J trimming: 3 bases; junction bases outside the gene matches: 6. Germline-derived CDR1 and CDR2 are SNHLY and FYNNEI. CDR3 sequence: CASRDRGFVYNEQFF. Written as DNA, the CDR3 is TGTGCCAGCAGGGACAGGGGCTTCGTCTACAATGAGCAGTTCTTC. The whole variable domain, remainder taken from reference TRBV2 and TRBJ2-1, is EPEVTQTPSHQVTQMGQEVILRCVPISNHLYFYWYRQILGQKVEFLVSFYNNEISEKSEIFDDQFSVERPDGSNFTLKIRSTKLEDSAMYFCASRDRGFVYNEQFFGPGTRLTVL.

This clone was seen a handful of times. The gene calls are TRBV19 and TRBJ2-2, with TRBD1 as a possible D gene (5 bases). The V end lost 6 bases, the J end lost 0 bases, and 20 bases lay between the germline ends. The CDR3 has 18 residues. CDR1 and CDR2 from the germline V gene are LNHDA and SQIVND (reference sequence). The DNA of the CDR3 is TGTGCCAGTAGCCCTCGGTCGTTAGGGGATTCGAACACCGGGGAGCTGTTTTTT. This sequence encodes CASSPRSLGDSNTGELFF.

The V call is TRBV10-3, the J call TRBJ1-1; 7 bases are a match to TRBD1. The CDR3 covers 11 residues. Per germline, CDR1 ENHRY and CDR2 SYGVKD. V gave up 10 bases and J gave up 4 bases; unmatched junction bases: 3. The CDR3: CATQGSTEAFF. CDR3 DNA sequence: TGTGCCACACAGGGGAGCACTGAAGCTTTCTTT.

This clone was seen a handful of times. The CDR3 protein is CASSLGQQAFF. CDR3 DNA sequence: TGTGCCAGCAGCTTAGGACAGCAAGCTTTCTTT. The genes are TRBV7-3 and TRBJ1-1; a possible D gene is TRBD1 (6 bases). The germline CDR1 and CDR2 sequences are SGHTA and FQGTGA. Trimming stripped 2 bases from V and 9 bases from J, with 7 bases between. The CDR3 contains 11 residues.